This TCR beta chain derives from a study of CD8+CD57+ T cells in acquired aplastic anemia. Study details: The DNA of sorted CD4+ and CD8+ cells averaged roughly 3.2 ug. Healthy donor CD4+ samples were sequenced to a depth that averaged approximately 9.9 million reads. Whole-study results and caveats: Statistical testing detected no significant gap in CD8+ Simpson's diversity between patients and controls. Twenty-nine shared CD8+ CDR3s appeared highly expressed within patients' immunodominant clones.

CDR1 and CDR2 from the germline V gene are SGHRS and YFSETQ. V shed 0 bases and J shed 12 bases, with 13 bases lying between them. The CDR3 totals 14 residues. Researchers used genomic DNA as the template to profile TCR beta VDJ and CDR3. TCRdb passed the reads through MiXCR, listing each CDR3 protein once. The sample consists of some 410,000 distinct CDR3 sequences, 65% to 80% of them appearing once. Points on this clonotype: Its antigen is undetermined.

The clonotype originates from a human donor in good health, serving as a control. V is TRBV5-1 and J is TRBJ1-6; the D is unclear. Sequencing was carried out using sorted CD4+, CD8+, or CD8+CD57+ T cells (not recorded which) from PBMCs. In DNA form, the CDR3 reads TGCGCCAGCAGCTTGGCGCAGAACTACGAACCCCTCCACTTT. Encoded protein: CASSLAQNYEPLHF. Drawing the rest from reference TRBV5-1 and TRBJ1-6, the complete variable domain is KAGVTQTPRYLIKTRGQQVTLSCSPISGHRSVSWYQQTPGQGLQFLFEYFSETQRNKGNFPGRFSGRQFSNSRSEMNVSTLELGDSALYLCASSLAQNYEPLHFGNGTRLTVT.